Sequencing of this T cell receptor beta chain was carried out in a study of T cell responses to AZD1222 COVID-19 vaccine. Assay: immunoSEQ multiplex PCR; the TCRdb copy retains only in-frame clones and omits some. The profile shows 150,000 or so clones, approximately 87% of them singletons. Germline assignment: CDR1 MNHEY and CDR2 SMNVEV (reference sequence). CDR3 size: 20 residues. With 4 bases clipped from V and 1 base from J, the junction kept 16 bases outside the gene matches. Study-level findings and limits: An increase in Spike-specific TCR breadth and depth was observed after two AZD1222 doses. Across the whole spike, CD4 TCRs peaked at regions 160-218 and 743-854. Possibly, clonal diversity was underestimated; donors were largely white British and included more females.

About this clone itself: Its antigen is undetermined.

V and J are TRBV27 and TRBJ2-1, with 10 bases matching TRBD2. Material: peripheral blood, obtained on day 0 of MenACWY control vaccination. This TCR came from an adult in good health. Written as DNA, the CDR3 is TGTGCCAGCAGTTATTGGACTAGCGGAAGACTAAGGGCGTCCTACAATGAGCAGTTCTTC. The encoded protein is CASSYWTSGRLRASYNEQFF.